The rows below give T cell receptor beta chains drawn from one sample of a study of regulatory T cells in long-lasting Graves disease. TCRdb independently ran MiXCR on the multiplex PCR reads; one entry per CDR3 protein. The sample lists a few hundred thousand distinct CDR3 sequences, 20% to 25% occurring once. The sequencing used peripheral blood mononuclear cells (PBMCs), collected when the disease was refractory, from a patient treated with antithyroid drugs. These receptors were collected from a female donor with Graves disease. Each CDR3 is given with its conserved first and last residue. The D gene is left open where the match is weak. The size field is filled for only some rows; it gives once, few, many or a size class.

V gene	clone size	J gene	D gene	CDR3 DNA	CDR3 protein
TRBV7-2	many	TRBJ2-2	TRBD1	TGTGCCAGCAGCCGGGACAGCTCGAACACCGGGGAGCTGTTTTTT	CASSRDSSNTGELFF
TRBV7-9	few	TRBJ2-7	NA	TGTGCCAGCAGCTCGACGGGACAAACGTACTTC	CASSSTGQTYF
TRBV6-1	few	TRBJ2-1	TRBD1	TGTGCCACCCTCTTTTCTCTCGCCGGGACAGGGACAAACAATGAGCAGTTCTTC	CATLFSLAGTGTNNEQFF
TRBV10-3	NA	TRBJ1-4	NA	TGTGCCATCAGTGGAAGGAAAGGGGCACCGAAAGAAAAACTGTTTTTT	CAISGRKGAPKEKLFF
TRBV3-1	many	TRBJ2-5	TRBD1	TGTGCCAGCAGCCAAGGAAGGGGGCCCTTCCAAGAGACCCAGTACTTC	CASSQGRGPFQETQYF
TRBV29-1	NA	TRBJ2-2	TRBD1	TGCAGCGCTCTGGGGACAGGGATGACCGGGGAGCTGTTTTTT	CSALGTGMTGELFF
TRBV7-2	many	TRBJ1-1	NA	TGTGCCAGCAGCACGGGGGTTGGGGACACTGAAGCTTTCTTT	CASSTGVGDTEAFF
TRBV20-1	few	TRBJ1-5	NA	TGCAGTGCTAGGGAGGCAGAGGGGAGTCAGCCCCAGCATTTT	CSAREAEGSQPQHF
TRBV14	NA	TRBJ1-1	TRBD1	TGTGCCAGCAGCCCCAAACAGGGGATAATAACTGAAGCTTTCTTT	CASSPKQGIITEAFF
TRBV28	NA	TRBJ2-1	NA	TGTGCCAGCACTCCTGGGGAGAGTCTCTACAATGAGCAGTTCTTC	CASTPGESLYNEQFF
TRBV12-3/TRBV12-4	NA	TRBJ1-2	TRBD1	TGTGCCAGCACCGAGACAGGGGACGTTGGCTACACCTTC	CASTETGDVGYTF
TRBV6-1	once	TRBJ2-3	TRBD1	TGTGCCAGTTTTGCGGGACAGGGTTTCCTGGGGGGCACAGATACGCAGTATTTT	CASFAGQGFLGGTDTQYF
TRBV19	NA	TRBJ2-7	NA	TGTGCCAGTAATCGGGCCAGAGGTTACGAGCAGTACTTC	CASNRARGYEQYF
TRBV9	few	TRBJ1-6	NA	TGTGCCAGCAGCGCAGGAGGGGGATCGGGGTCACCCCTCCACTTT	CASSAGGGSGSPLHF
TRBV24-1	NA	TRBJ2-3	TRBD2	TGTGCCACCAGTGCCCGTAGCGGGAGGGTCGAAGATACGCAGTATTTT	CATSARSGRVEDTQYF
TRBV28	many	TRBJ2-7	NA	TGTGCCAGCAGTAAGACAGGTAGCGAGGAGTACTTC	CASSKTGSEEYF
TRBV7-9	NA	TRBJ1-1	TRBD1	TGTGCCAGCGAAGGGACAGGGAACACTGAAGCTTTCTTT	CASEGTGNTEAFF
TRBV5-1	many	TRBJ2-7	NA	TGTGCCAGCAGCTTAGGGGTTAACTACGAGCAGTACTTC	CASSLGVNYEQYF
TRBV2	many	TRBJ1-4	NA	TGTGCCAGCAGTGTGGGCAGGGATCGTGGAAAACTGTTTTTT	CASSVGRDRGKLFF
TRBV6-2/TRBV6-3	NA	TRBJ2-2	NA	TGTGCCAGCAGTTACTCGCCAGGGAGCACCGGGGAGCTGTTTTTT	CASSYSPGSTGELFF
TRBV7-2	many	TRBJ2-2	NA	TGTGCCAGCAGCTTGATAGGGGGGACAACCGGGGAGCTGTTTTTT	CASSLIGGTTGELFF
TRBV5-1	few	TRBJ1-2	NA	TGCGCCAGCAGCTTGGCCCTGGGTCTCGACATTGGCTACACCTTC	CASSLALGLDIGYTF
TRBV7-2	NA	TRBJ2-1	NA	TGTGCCAGCAGCTCACGGCAGGGTCGAAATGAGCAGTTCTTC	CASSSRQGRNEQFF
TRBV4-1	NA	TRBJ2-7	TRBD1	TGCGCCAGCAGCCAAGTAGGGACAGGCCTCTACGAGCAGTACTTC	CASSQVGTGLYEQYF
TRBV10-3	few	TRBJ2-5	NA	TGTGCCATCAGAACCGATGGGCAAGAGACCCAGTACTTC	CAIRTDGQETQYF
TRBV4-1	NA	TRBJ1-5	NA	TGCGCCAGCAGCCAGGGCGGGACACCAAATCAGCCCCAGCATTTT	CASSQGGTPNQPQHF
TRBV28	NA	TRBJ1-2	TRBD1	TGTGCCAGCAGTTTTGACAGGGGCGTCTATGGCTACACCTTC	CASSFDRGVYGYTF
TRBV10-3	many	TRBJ2-7	TRBD2	TGTGCCATCAGTGGACGGACTAGCGGGAGTGAAGGCGGCCCCTACGAGCAGTACTTC	CAISGRTSGSEGGPYEQYF
TRBV27	many	TRBJ1-2	NA	TGTGCCAGCAGTTCACAGGGTGATCGTGGCTACACCTTC	CASSSQGDRGYTF
TRBV7-2	many	TRBJ2-7	TRBD2	TGTGCCAGCAGCTTAGGGCTTTCGGGCGGGGGGACCACCTACGAGCAGTACTTC	CASSLGLSGGGTTYEQYF
TRBV12-3/TRBV12-4	NA	TRBJ2-5	NA	TGTGCCAGCAGTCCCGGTTCGGGCGGAGAGACCCAGTACTTC	CASSPGSGGETQYF
TRBV2	many	TRBJ2-7	NA	TGTGCCAGCAGTGTGACAACTCTAAGCGAGCAGTACTTC	CASSVTTLSEQYF
TRBV28	many	TRBJ2-7	NA	TGTGCCAGCAAAATGGTAGGGGGGAGCTCCTACGAGCAGTACTTC	CASKMVGGSSYEQYF
TRBV4-2	NA	TRBJ2-7	TRBD2	TGTGCCAGCAGCCAAGATTGGCTAGCGGGAGCCTACGAGCAGTACTTC	CASSQDWLAGAYEQYF
TRBV28	many	TRBJ1-6	NA	TGTGCCAGCAGTTTGATCAGTGATAATTCACCCCTCCACTTT	CASSLISDNSPLHF
TRBV7-8	many	TRBJ1-1	NA	TGTGCCAGCAGTCGGACTCCGGACGGTGAAGCTTTCTTT	CASSRTPDGEAFF
TRBV11-1	many	TRBJ1-1	TRBD1	TGTGCCAGCAGCTTGACCGCGGGACAGGGGAGTACTGAAGCTTTCTTT	CASSLTAGQGSTEAFF
TRBV11-3	NA	TRBJ1-2	NA	TGTGCCAGCAGCCCGACGGATACTGCAGGTGGCTACACCTTC	CASSPTDTAGGYTF
TRBV2	few	TRBJ2-7	NA	TGTGCCAGCAGAAGGACAGCTACCACCTACGAGCAGTACTTC	CASRRTATTYEQYF
TRBV30	NA	TRBJ1-1	NA	TGTGCCTGGAGTGACCGGGAGAGGTTGGACACTGAAGCTTTCTTT	CAWSDRERLDTEAFF
TRBV7-6	NA	TRBJ2-7	TRBD2	TGTGCCAGCAGCTGGGGAGCGGGGGAGTCCTCCTACGAGCAGTACTTC	CASSWGAGESSYEQYF
TRBV12-3/TRBV12-4	many	TRBJ2-7	NA	TGTGCCAGCAGTGGCGAGAGGAAGCAGTACTTC	CASSGERKQYF
TRBV30	few	TRBJ1-5	NA	TGTGCCTGGAGTTGGGACTCTAATCAGCCCCAGCATTTT	CAWSWDSNQPQHF
TRBV29-1	many	TRBJ2-5	NA	TGCAGCGTTGGCGTTAGACTAGACCCCCAAGAGACCCAGTACTTC	CSVGVRLDPQETQYF
TRBV6-5	many	TRBJ2-7	NA	TGTGCCAGCAGTTACGACGTAATCCTCTACGAGCAGTACTTC	CASSYDVILYEQYF
TRBV30	NA	TRBJ1-1	NA	TGTGCCTGGAGTGTAATGGGGAACACTGAAGCTTTCTTT	CAWSVMGNTEAFF
TRBV28	NA	TRBJ2-7	NA	TGTGCCAGCACCAAGGGGGGATCTTCCTACGAGCAGTACTTC	CASTKGGSSYEQYF
TRBV10-3	many	TRBJ1-5	NA	TGTGCCATCAGTGAGGTGCTTATTCAGCCCCAGCATTTT	CAISEVLIQPQHF
TRBV29-1	NA	TRBJ1-2	NA	TGCAGCGTTGAACTAGAGGGCGTGGAGGGCTACACCTTC	CSVELEGVEGYTF
TRBV6-1	NA	TRBJ1-1	TRBD1	TGTGCCACCAGGCAGGGGGAGGGCACTGAAGCTTTCTTT	CATRQGEGTEAFF
TRBV11-2	NA	TRBJ2-3	TRBD2	TGTGCCAGCAGCTTGCTAGCGGGCCCTATATCAGATACGCAGTATTTT	CASSLLAGPISDTQYF
TRBV9	NA	TRBJ2-7	NA	TGTGCCAGCAGCTCAGGACCTTGGAGCTCCTACGAGCAGTACTTC	CASSSGPWSSYEQYF
TRBV19	NA	TRBJ2-2	TRBD1	TGTGCCAGTAGCTCTCCGGGACAGACCACCGGGGAGCTGTTTTTT	CASSSPGQTTGELFF
TRBV29-1	few	TRBJ2-5	NA	TGCAGCGTCGCCGGGACGGACCAAGAGACCCAGTACTTC	CSVAGTDQETQYF